This is a list of T cell receptor beta chains from one sample in a study of identical twins. From the 5' RACE reads, TCRdb called clonotypes with MiXCR, one entry per CDR3 protein. The table lists some 1,600,000 distinct CDR3 sequences, about 30% of them singletons. Sample: cord blood. The receptors shown here come from a newborn girl in good health. CDR3s include the opening cysteine and the closing phenylalanine or tryptophan. D genes are given only for firm matches. Expanded clones get a size class; other rows say once, few or many, or leave the size out.

D: .
V: TRBV29-1
size: .
length: 13
J: TRBJ1-1
DNA: TGCAGCGTTGTATTGGGTATGGACACTGAAGCTTTCTTT
CDR3: CSVVLGMDTEAFF

D: .
V: TRBV7-2
size: few
length: 12
J: TRBJ2-7
DNA: TGTGCCAGCGGCTATGCCTCCTACGAGCAGTACTTC
CDR3: CASGYASYEQYF

D: .
V: TRBV10-3
size: few
length: 8
J: TRBJ1-2
DNA: TGTGCCAAATATGGCTACACCTTC
CDR3: CAKYGYTF

D: TRBD1
V: TRBV4-2
size: .
length: 18
J: TRBJ1-6
DNA: TGTGCCAGCAGCCAAGATTTACAGGGGGCTTCCTATAATTCACCCCTCCACTTT
CDR3: CASSQDLQGASYNSPLHF

D: .
V: TRBV14
size: few
length: 15
J: TRBJ2-5
DNA: TGTGCCAGCAGCCAAGCCCACGGGAGTCACGAGACCCAGTACTTC
CDR3: CASSQAHGSHETQYF

D: .
V: TRBV10-3
size: many
length: 12
J: TRBJ2-1
DNA: TGTGCCATCGCCGGACAGCCGAATGAGCAGTTCTTC
CDR3: CAIAGQPNEQFF

D: TRBD2
V: TRBV27
size: .
length: 21
J: TRBJ2-3
DNA: TGTGCCAGCAGTTTGCGGTCTGAGGCTAGGGGACTAGCGGTATCCACAGATACGCAGTATTTT
CDR3: CASSLRSEARGLAVSTDTQYF

D: .
V: TRBV5-6
size: few
length: 13
J: TRBJ1-2
DNA: TGTGCCAGCAGCTTGGACCCCCGGGGACAATACACCTTC
CDR3: CASSLDPRGQYTF

D: .
V: TRBV29-1
size: .
length: 12
J: TRBJ1-4
DNA: TGCAGCGTTGCCACGCTCAGTGAAAAACTGTTTTTT
CDR3: CSVATLSEKLFF

D: .
V: TRBV28
size: .
length: 17
J: TRBJ1-6
DNA: TGTGCCAGCAGTCCCAACCGGGGGGTCGCCTATAATTCACCCCCCCACTTT
CDR3: CASSPNRGVAYNSPPHF

D: .
V: TRBV4-1
size: few
length: 18
J: TRBJ2-4
DNA: TGCGCCAGCAGCCAAGATCCTAACAAACTTCTAGCCAAAAACATTCAGTACTTC
CDR3: CASSQDPNKLLAKNIQYF

D: .
V: TRBV6-6
size: .
length: 15
J: TRBJ2-3
DNA: TGTGCCAGCAGACAACTTGGGACTAGCACAGATACGCAGTATTTT
CDR3: CASRQLGTSTDTQYF

D: .
V: TRBV7-2
size: many
length: 17
J: TRBJ2-4
DNA: TGTGCCAGCAGCTTGGGCGGTGTCAGCATAGCCAAAAACATTCAGTACTTC
CDR3: CASSLGGVSIAKNIQYF

D: .
V: TRBV10-3
size: .
length: 17
J: TRBJ2-1
DNA: TGTGCCATCAGTGAGTCACTAGCTCGGCCCGGGTACAATGAGCAGTTCTTC
CDR3: CAISESLARPGYNEQFF

D: TRBD2
V: TRBV20-1
size: .
length: 16
J: TRBJ2-1
DNA: TGCAGTGCTAGAGATCCTGCTAGCGGGAGTTACAATGAGCAGTTCTTC
CDR3: CSARDPASGSYNEQFF

D: .
V: TRBV6-1
size: .
length: 11
J: TRBJ2-1
DNA: TGTGCCAGCAGTGGATGGGGGGAGCAGTTCTTC
CDR3: CASSGWGEQFF

D: TRBD1
V: TRBV7-8
size: .
length: 19
J: TRBJ1-2
DNA: TGTGCCAGCAGCTTAGGGGTATTTCCGGGGACAGGGGGGAACTATGGCTACACCTTC
CDR3: CASSLGVFPGTGGNYGYTF

D: TRBD1
V: TRBV6-2/TRBV6-3
size: .
length: 15
J: TRBJ2-5
DNA: TGTGCCAGCAGTCTGTTTCAGACAGGGAAAAATGAGCAGTACTTC
CDR3: CASSLFQTGKNEQYF

D: .
V: TRBV24-1
size: .
length: 14
J: TRBJ2-3
DNA: TGTGCCGCCAGTGATTTAGACTCCACAGATACGCAGTATTTT
CDR3: CAASDLDSTDTQYF

D: TRBD2
V: TRBV5-1
size: .
length: 17
J: TRBJ2-1
DNA: TGCGCCAGCAGCCCGGCCGGGACTAGATTTGACTACAATGAGCAGTTCTTC
CDR3: CASSPAGTRFDYNEQFF

D: .
V: TRBV20-1
size: .
length: 15
J: TRBJ1-5
DNA: TGCAGTGCTAGAGACGGGACACGGGGCAATCAGCCCCAGCATTTT
CDR3: CSARDGTRGNQPQHF

D: .
V: TRBV4-1
size: .
length: 17
J: TRBJ2-4
DNA: TGCGCCAGCAGCCAAGGGAGAGCGGCTGGTCCCAAAAACATTCAGTACTTC
CDR3: CASSQGRAAGPKNIQYF

D: .
V: TRBV3-1
size: .
length: 14
J: TRBJ1-2
DNA: TGTGCCAGCAGCGCCATAGGGACAAACTATGGCTACACCTTC
CDR3: CASSAIGTNYGYTF

D: .
V: TRBV5-1
size: .
length: 14
J: TRBJ2-2
DNA: TGCGCCAGCAGGAAGGGAGCTGGCACCGGGGAGCTGTTTTTT
CDR3: CASRKGAGTGELFF

D: TRBD2
V: TRBV20-1
size: many
length: 13
J: TRBJ2-3
DNA: TGCAGTGCTGGACTAGCGGGAGCAGATACGCAGTATTTT
CDR3: CSAGLAGADTQYF

D: .
V: TRBV20-1
size: .
length: 15
J: TRBJ2-1
DNA: TGCAGTGCTAGAGATCGATGGGCTAGTTTGGGTGAGCAGTTCTTC
CDR3: CSARDRWASLGEQFF

D: TRBD1
V: TRBV20-1
size: few
length: 14
J: TRBJ2-7
DNA: TGCAGTGCTAGGGACAGGGTATCCTACTACGAGCAGTACTTC
CDR3: CSARDRVSYYEQYF

D: .
V: TRBV20-1
size: few
length: 14
J: TRBJ1-5
DNA: TGCAGTGCTAGAGATCCCGGACAGAATCAGCCCCAGCATTTT
CDR3: CSARDPGQNQPQHF

D: .
V: TRBV5-1
size: .
length: 16
J: TRBJ1-1
DNA: TGCGCCAGCAGCTTGGCGGGGGGGAAGAAGAACACTGAAGCTTTCTTT
CDR3: CASSLAGGKKNTEAFF

D: .
V: TRBV7-9
size: .
length: 16
J: TRBJ2-1
DNA: TGTGCCAGCAGCTTCTTGCCGGCCAATCAAGGCAATGAGCAGTTCTTC
CDR3: CASSFLPANQGNEQFF

D: .
V: TRBV4-2
size: many
length: 14
J: TRBJ2-1
DNA: TGTGCCAGCAGCCAATACTACAGGGTCCGTGAGCAGTTCTTC
CDR3: CASSQYYRVREQFF

D: .
V: TRBV9
size: .
length: 13
J: TRBJ2-7
DNA: TGTGCCAGCAGCGTAGGACCGCGCCTGGAGCAGTACTTC
CDR3: CASSVGPRLEQYF

D: .
V: TRBV9
size: .
length: 16
J: TRBJ2-1
DNA: TGTGCCAGCAGCGTAGGAGCCAGGGACTCCTACAATGAGCAGTTCTTC
CDR3: CASSVGARDSYNEQFF

D: TRBD1
V: TRBV3-1
size: .
length: 13
J: TRBJ1-1
DNA: TGTGCCAGCAGCCAAGCGGACAGGGCCGGAGCTTTCTTT
CDR3: CASSQADRAGAFF

D: TRBD2
V: TRBV12-3/TRBV12-4
size: .
length: 15
J: TRBJ2-1
DNA: TGTGCCAGCAGTTTTTGGCGGGAGGGCGGCAATGAGCAGTTCTTC
CDR3: CASSFWREGGNEQFF

D: .
V: TRBV27
size: .
length: 14
J: TRBJ2-3
DNA: TGTGCCAGCAGTATTGCTCGGCACACAGATACGCAGTATTTT
CDR3: CASSIARHTDTQYF

D: .
V: TRBV15
size: .
length: 18
J: TRBJ2-7
DNA: TGTGCCACCAGCAGTCTTCGTAAGATTACCCCGTCCTACAATGAGCAGTACTTC
CDR3: CATSSLRKITPSYNEQYF

D: TRBD1
V: TRBV7-9
size: few
length: 14
J: TRBJ1-2
DNA: TGTGCCAGCAGCTTGTCGACAGGGGTCTATGGCTACACCTTC
CDR3: CASSLSTGVYGYTF

D: TRBD1
V: TRBV28
size: many
length: 13
J: TRBJ1-2
DNA: TGTGCCAGCAGTTTGCTACAGGGGAACGGCTACACCTTC
CDR3: CASSLLQGNGYTF

D: .
V: TRBV20-1
size: few
length: 13
J: TRBJ1-2
DNA: TGCAGTGCTAGAGATGAGGCGGACTATGGCTACACCTTC
CDR3: CSARDEADYGYTF

D: TRBD2
V: TRBV6-5
size: .
length: 15
J: TRBJ2-1
DNA: TGTGCCAGCAGAGGGGGGACTAGCGGGAGCAATGAGCAGTTCTTC
CDR3: CASRGGTSGSNEQFF

D: .
V: TRBV7-2
size: .
length: 14
J: TRBJ2-1
DNA: TGTGCCAGCAGCTTAGTTCCTCTCGCGAATGAGCAGTTCTTC
CDR3: CASSLVPLANEQFF

D: .
V: TRBV12-3/TRBV12-4
size: .
length: 15
J: TRBJ2-7
DNA: TGTGCCAGCAGTTTGGGGGGAGTGGGACCCTACGAGCAGTACTTC
CDR3: CASSLGGVGPYEQYF

D: .
V: TRBV6-5
size: .
length: 17
J: TRBJ1-1
DNA: TGTGCCAGCAGTTACGATCCCTACAGGGTCTCGAACACTGAAGCTTTCTTT
CDR3: CASSYDPYRVSNTEAFF

D: TRBD1
V: TRBV12-3/TRBV12-4
size: .
length: 15
J: TRBJ2-4
DNA: TGTGCCAGCAGCATGGACAGGGGGCCCAAAAACATTCAGTACTTC
CDR3: CASSMDRGPKNIQYF

D: .
V: TRBV20-1
size: .
length: 13
J: TRBJ2-1
DNA: TGCAGTGCTCGGGGACCCTATGAAGGTGAGCAGTTCTTC
CDR3: CSARGPYEGEQFF

D: .
V: TRBV20-1
size: .
length: 14
J: TRBJ2-7
DNA: TGCAGTGCTAGAGGGGGAAACGGCTACAATGAGCAGTACTTC
CDR3: CSARGGNGYNEQYF

D: .
V: TRBV20-1
size: .
length: 16
J: TRBJ2-3
DNA: TGCAGTGCTAGAGCCTTTCTGGGGGGCGGCCTAAATACGCAGTATTTT
CDR3: CSARAFLGGGLNTQYF

D: TRBD2
V: TRBV6-5
size: few
length: 15
J: TRBJ2-7
DNA: TGTGCCAGCAGTTACATGGGAGGGCGCTACAATGAGCAGTACTTC
CDR3: CASSYMGGRYNEQYF

D: .
V: TRBV7-2
size: .
length: 15
J: TRBJ2-3
DNA: TGTGCCAGCAGCTCCTGGGCGGGACACACAGATACGCAGTATTTT
CDR3: CASSSWAGHTDTQYF

D: .
V: TRBV6-1
size: .
length: 17
J: TRBJ1-2
DNA: TGTGCCAGCAGTCGCCCAACGGGGACTCCCGAGGAGGGTAGCTACACCTTC
CDR3: CASSRPTGTPEEGSYTF

D: .
V: TRBV20-1
size: few
length: 15
J: TRBJ1-5
DNA: TGCAGTGCTCAAACTGGGGCAAGGGAAAATCAGCCCCAGCATTTT
CDR3: CSAQTGARENQPQHF

D: TRBD2
V: TRBV6-5
size: few
length: 13
J: TRBJ2-7
DNA: TGTGCCGGACGACTAGCGGGGTTTGGCGAGCAGTACTTC
CDR3: CAGRLAGFGEQYF

D: .
V: TRBV7-9
size: .
length: 11
J: TRBJ2-1
DNA: TGTGCCAGCTTATGGGGTAATGAGCAGTTCTTC
CDR3: CASLWGNEQFF

D: .
V: TRBV19
size: .
length: 18
J: TRBJ1-5
DNA: TGTGCCAGTAGTCCCCCTAGAAAGGAACAGGGAGGCAATCAGCCCCAGCATTTT
CDR3: CASSPPRKEQGGNQPQHF

D: .
V: TRBV20-1
size: few
length: 13
J: TRBJ1-5
DNA: TGCAGTGCTAGGATGGACGGTAATCAGCCCCAGCATTTT
CDR3: CSARMDGNQPQHF

D: .
V: TRBV15
size: few
length: 14
J: TRBJ2-1
DNA: TGTGCCACCAGCGAGAGAACTGTGGTTGGTGAGCAGTTCTTC
CDR3: CATSERTVVGEQFF

D: .
V: TRBV4-1
size: many
length: 13
J: TRBJ1-2
DNA: TGTGCCAGCAGCCAAGATCCAAGGGGTGGCTACACCTTC
CDR3: CASSQDPRGGYTF

D: .
V: TRBV28
size: few
length: 15
J: TRBJ1-2
DNA: TGTGCCAGCAGTTTAACCGGACAGACTAACTATGGCTACACCTTC
CDR3: CASSLTGQTNYGYTF